This T cell receptor (beta chain) was recovered during a study of blood T cell repertoires in COVID-19. Study-wide background: COVID-19 samples, acute and convalescent, were from the United States, Italy and Spain. Sources were T cells, B-cell-depleted T cells, or PBMCs; the material itself was cDNA or gDNA.

Seattle patients were enrolled during active infection and followed longitudinally. The J segment lost 1 base and the V segment lost 4 bases, leaving 13 bases of the junction unmatched. This CDR3 contains 18 residues. Per the germline V gene, CDR1 is ENHRY and CDR2 is SYGVKD. Source study methods: By means of reference gene primer amplification, nucleated cell counts were estimated. The protocol was immunoSEQ multiplex PCR, while the TCRdb copy is restricted to in-frame clones and leaves out a portion. For V, J and clone size, that table is used; D and trimming come from the DNA. Among about 500,000 clones listed, 85% to 90% were seen once.

Sequences were obtained from peripheral blood. This clonotype originated in a woman between 50 and 59 years old with COVID-19, enrolled during active disease. The J gene is TRBJ2-7, the V gene TRBV10-3; 10 bases map to TRBD1. The CDR3 DNA reads as TGTGCCATCAGTGGGGGAGACAGGGGGCGATTAAGATCCTACGAGCAGTACTTC. It encodes CAISGGDRGRLRSYEQYF.